Detailed here is one TCR beta chain. Its specific antigen is unknown. No much larger clonotype is one base removed from it; base qualities were not supplied. The sample is drawn from a study of blood T cell repertoires in COVID-19 (dated by TCRdb to between 2020 and 2021). Study-level background: Samples covering the acute and convalescent phases of COVID-19 were provided by collaborators in the United States, Italy and Spain. The prospective study material was composed of cDNA or gDNA derived from T cells, B-cell-depleted T cells, or PBMCs. Deeply sampled blood TCRbeta repertoires from subjects exposed to, actively infected with, or recovered from COVID-19 were included in the dataset. The repertoires were made available in a free public database intended to serve as a resource for research on the immune response to SARS-CoV-2. The samples were drawn from the first 160 participants of the ongoing ImmuneRACE study and from 950 to 1,500 subjects provided by 6 global collaborators. The sample metadata nearly always contained a de-identified subject ID, COVID-19 status, age in years and sex. Where available, HLA class I and class II types were taken from metadata supplied by the sample provider and were not determined by assay-based typing.

Results the study describes overall, beyond this receptor: The quantity of clinical and demographic metadata differed by source and by participant and was supplied without curation.

The CDR3 numbers 14 residues from cysteine through phenylalanine. The sequence is cut down to CDR3 DNA, 42 bases in frame from base 1. Sequences MNHEY (CDR1) and SVGAGI (CDR2) are obtained from the germline V gene. The V end loses 9 bases and the J end loses 8 bases, and a stretch of 19 bases separates them. The collaborating institutions used their own protocols to collect whole blood in K2EDTA tubes. For TCRbeta analysis, collaborators shipped samples as frozen whole blood, isolated PBMCs, or DNA extracted from either of those sample types. TCRbeta CDR3 regions were amplified from genomic DNA by means of the immunoSEQ Assay, a bias-controlled multiplex PCR. The paper's processing steps were these. Within the assay, amplification of reference gene primers was used to estimate how many nucleated cells each sample contained. To quantify the absolute abundance of each unique TCRbeta CDR3 rearrangement, sequence reads were collapsed and filtered. For each sample, productive Simpson clonality was calculated as the square root of Simpson's diversity index over productive rearrangements. This is the immuneACCESS table as TCRdb keeps it, with only in-frame sequences that have V and J called. A part of the clones is gone; compared with another copy, unresolved V genes explain less than half, and the rest is unexplained. That table is the source of V, J and clone size, and D and trimming were worked out from the DNA. Here the sample has about 150,000 clones; over 75% occur a single time. The ten largest clones take up about 16% of the sample.

In this chain, TRBV6-5 is recombined with TRBJ1-4; a weak D assignment points to TRBD1 (5 bases agree). The specimen was peripheral blood. This clonotype originated in a woman aged 40 to 55 with acute or convalescent COVID-19. The sequenced DNA is TGTGCCAGTGAGAATAGGAGGGGATCGGAAAAACTGTTTTTT. Protein translation: CASENRRGSEKLFF.